This entry describes one T cell receptor (beta chain). Its cognate antigen has yet to be identified. No base-level quality is on record; no much larger clone is a single base apart. V sheds 6 bases and J sheds 3 bases, leaving 12 bases between their ends. Looking up the germline V gene yields CDR1 MDHEN and CDR2 SYDVKM. The CDR3 measures 13 amino acids from cysteine to phenylalanine. This entry keeps only the CDR3 DNA: 39 bases, framed from base 1. The library was generated by 5' RACE. TCRdb lists the instrument as Illumina HiSeq 2000. Template switching added a universal primer binding site, and the final cDNA carried a unique molecular identifier that allowed TCR cDNA molecules to be counted accurately. First-strand cDNA for TCR alpha and beta chains was synthesized from specific primers in the conserved constant-segment region. To control for contamination, each cDNA library was double barcoded with a SMART-Mk sample barcode plus Illumina barcodes. TruSeq adapter sequences, together with Illumina sample barcodes, were added in two successive PCR steps. Sequencing of the TCR alpha and beta cDNA libraries was done on the Illumina HiSeq platform using custom primers. Under the source paper's analysis protocol: MiGEC was used to process raw reads and extract unique molecular identifiers, and MiXCR was used to find CDR3 positions. For each individual, recombination models were inferred using an EM algorithm with the repgenHMM and IGoR tools. The tcR package in R was used for shared clonotype analysis, with sharing normalized by the product of cloneset sizes. To study raw recombination free of thymic and clonal selection effects, out-of-frame nonproductive sequences were analyzed. Using fastp trimming at Q25 and MiXCR clonotype assembly, TCRdb reanalyzed the public sequencing data and kept in-frame beta chains. Every entry covers one CDR3 protein and lists the most common genes and DNA from its rows. The V and J calls and clone size come from TCRdb's table, not from the authors' own analysis. The sample table lists some 560,000 distinct CDR3 sequences, 9.5% to 10% of them with a count of one. The ten largest clonotypes hold around 3% of the sample.

Every donor in the study was a healthy Caucasian. Three pairs of female monozygotic twins, all aged 18 to 29 years, were included in the twin cohort. Peripheral blood mononuclear cells were used as the source from which RNA for TCR libraries was isolated. The sample comes from a study of identical twins (dated by TCRdb to the mid-2010s). Concerning the study at large: TCR alpha and beta repertoires from monozygotic twins, unrelated adults of various ages and cord blood were deep-sequenced to test whether fetal clonotypes persist. Replicate twin experiments were performed at different times using different library preparation protocols to rule out contamination. Broader findings and caveats from the paper: Out-of-frame TCR alpha sequences shared between twins showed an excess of low generation-probability sequences compared with coincidental sharing between unrelated individuals. Zero-insertion analyses could be partly confounded by invariant T cells such as MAIT and iNKT, although diverse VJ usage argued against such confounding for most clonotypes. The excess sharing between twins in beta out-of-frame sequences was weaker because fewer shared sequences reduced the signal-to-noise ratio. Because the same donors could not be followed over many years, conclusions were based on cross-sectional statistical analysis. Recombination models systematically underestimated out-of-frame TCR alpha sharing in monozygotic twins but agreed with sharing between unrelated individuals. Abundant cord blood beta clonotypes carried fewer insertions; young adult naive repertoires showed a weaker similar trend, while memory repertoires showed none.

Separately, the same data were catalogued under a study of yellow fever vaccine responses in identical twins. As the second study states: According to the authors, the vaccine-induced T cell response in identical twins seemed to be partly convergent and partly specific to each individual. The study precisely tracked vaccine-responding T cell clones in identical twins.

Sequencing used PBMCs. The receptor was isolated from a woman between 18 and 30 years old in good health. The sequence links TRBV28 to TRBJ2-7; no D gene call is confident. Here is the DNA: TGTGCCAGCAGGGTTAGCAACCTCTACGAGCAGTACTTC. The encoded protein is CASRVSNLYEQYF.